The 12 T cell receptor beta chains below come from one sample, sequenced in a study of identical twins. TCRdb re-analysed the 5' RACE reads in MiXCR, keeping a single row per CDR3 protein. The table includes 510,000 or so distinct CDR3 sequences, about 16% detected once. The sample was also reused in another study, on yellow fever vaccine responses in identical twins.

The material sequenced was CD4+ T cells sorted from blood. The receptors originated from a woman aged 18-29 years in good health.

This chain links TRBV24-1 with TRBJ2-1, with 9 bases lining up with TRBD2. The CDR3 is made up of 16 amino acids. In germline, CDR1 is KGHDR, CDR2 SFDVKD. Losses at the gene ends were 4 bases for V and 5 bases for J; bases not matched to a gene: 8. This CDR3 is CATSEMGLAFHNEQFF. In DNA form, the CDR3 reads TGTGCCACCAGTGAAATGGGACTAGCTTTCCACAATGAGCAGTTCTTC.

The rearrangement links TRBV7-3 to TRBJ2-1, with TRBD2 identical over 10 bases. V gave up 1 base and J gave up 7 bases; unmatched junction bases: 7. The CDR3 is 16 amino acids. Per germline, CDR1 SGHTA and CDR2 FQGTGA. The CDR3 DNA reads TGTGCCAGCAGCTTAAATCCTAGCGGGAGCTCAAATGAGCAGTTCTTC. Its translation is CASSLNPSGSSNEQFF.

This CDR3 reads CASSTSGRALREQFF. For the CDR3, the DNA is TGTGCCAGCAGCACTAGCGGGAGGGCCTTGCGGGAGCAGTTCTTC. The V and J genes are TRBV7-9 and TRBJ2-1; TRBD2 matches at 13 bases. The CDR3 is made up of 15 amino acids. Per the germline V gene, CDR1 is SEHNR and CDR2 is FQNEAQ (reference sequence). Germline trimming cut 5 bases from V and 10 bases from J; bases unmatched to any gene: 8.

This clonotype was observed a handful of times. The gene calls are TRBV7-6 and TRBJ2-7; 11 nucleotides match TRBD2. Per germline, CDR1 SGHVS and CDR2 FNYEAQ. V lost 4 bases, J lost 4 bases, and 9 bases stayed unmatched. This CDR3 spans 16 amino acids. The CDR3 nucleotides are TGTGCCAGCAGCTCTACTAGCGGGAGTGGGGGGTACGAGCAGTACTTC. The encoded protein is CASSSTSGSGGYEQYF.

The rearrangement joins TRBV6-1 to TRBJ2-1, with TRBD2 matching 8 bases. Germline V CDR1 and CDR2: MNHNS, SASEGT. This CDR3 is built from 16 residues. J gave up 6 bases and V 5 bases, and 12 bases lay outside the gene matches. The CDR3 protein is CASSPRAGVWGNEQFF. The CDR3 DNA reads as TGTGCCAGCAGTCCCAGAGCGGGAGTCTGGGGCAATGAGCAGTTCTTC.

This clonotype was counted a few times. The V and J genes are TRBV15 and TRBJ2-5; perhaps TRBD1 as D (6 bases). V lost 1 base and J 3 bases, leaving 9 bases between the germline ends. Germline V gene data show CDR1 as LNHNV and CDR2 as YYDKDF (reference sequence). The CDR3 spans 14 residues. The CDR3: CATSRGRTEETQYF. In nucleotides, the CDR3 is TGTGCCACCAGCAGAGGGAGGACAGAAGAGACCCAGTACTTC.

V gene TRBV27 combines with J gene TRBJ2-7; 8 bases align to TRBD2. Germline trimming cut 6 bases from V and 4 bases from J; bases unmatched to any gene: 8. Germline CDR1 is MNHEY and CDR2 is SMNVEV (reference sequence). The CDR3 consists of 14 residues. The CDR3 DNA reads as TGTGCCAGCAGGGGAGGCGCTAGCGGGTACGAGCAGTACGTC. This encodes CASRGGASGYEQYV.

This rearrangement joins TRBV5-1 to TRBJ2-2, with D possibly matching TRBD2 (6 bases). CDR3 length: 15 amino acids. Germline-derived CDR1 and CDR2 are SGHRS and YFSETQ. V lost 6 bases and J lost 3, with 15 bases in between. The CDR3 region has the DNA TGCGCCAGCAACCTGGCTGGGGGGTACACCGGGGAGCTGTTTTTT. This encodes CASNLAGGYTGELFF.

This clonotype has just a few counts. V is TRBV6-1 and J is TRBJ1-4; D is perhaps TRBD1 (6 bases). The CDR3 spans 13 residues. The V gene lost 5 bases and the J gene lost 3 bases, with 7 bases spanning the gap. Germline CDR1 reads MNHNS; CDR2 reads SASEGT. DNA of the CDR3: TGTGCCAGCAGTCGGACAGCTAATGAAAAACTGTTTTTT. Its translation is CASSRTANEKLFF.

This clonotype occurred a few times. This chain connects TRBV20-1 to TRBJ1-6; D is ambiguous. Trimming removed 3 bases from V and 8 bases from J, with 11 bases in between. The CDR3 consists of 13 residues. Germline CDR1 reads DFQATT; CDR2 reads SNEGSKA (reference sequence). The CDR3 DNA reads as TGCAGTGCTAGGGGTCACGGTGATTCACCCCTCCACTTT. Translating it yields CSARGHGDSPLHF.

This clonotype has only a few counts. The CDR3 nucleotides are TGTGCCAGCAGTTTCCGGTCCCATGAGCAGTTCTTC. Translated, it gives CASSFRSHEQFF. The genes are TRBV12-3 or TRBV12-4 and TRBJ2-1; D is ambiguous. V lost 3 bases, J lost 8 bases, and 8 bases lay in between. This CDR3 has 12 amino acids.

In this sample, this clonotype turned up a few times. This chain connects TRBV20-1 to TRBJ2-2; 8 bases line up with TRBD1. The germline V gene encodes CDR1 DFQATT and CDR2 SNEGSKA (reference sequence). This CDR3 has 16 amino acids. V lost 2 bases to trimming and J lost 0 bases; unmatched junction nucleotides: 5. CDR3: CSARPDRGTNTGELFF. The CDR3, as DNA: TGCAGTGCTAGACCCGACAGGGGAACGAACACCGGGGAGCTGTTTTTT.